This is a list of T cell receptor beta chains from one sample in a study of cytomegalovirus exposure and HLA in healthy donors. Repertoires were generated with immunoSEQ multiplex PCR, while TCRdb's copy carries only in-frame clones and drops some. The sample shows nearly 110,000 clones, approximately 84% of them seen only once. The sequencing input was PBMCs. The receptor set was obtained from a man aged 25 to 40 in good health and CMV-seronegative. CDR3s leave out the opening cysteine and the closing phenylalanine or tryptophan. Fields, in order: V gene, CDR3 protein.

v_gene: TRBV15; CDR3aa: ATSRGQGRDEQY
v_gene: TRBV5-1; CDR3aa: ASSLVGQGAGGYT
v_gene: TRBV6-5; CDR3aa: ASRLAREQF
v_gene: TRBV4-1; CDR3aa: ASRGVGIYEQY
v_gene: TRBV5-1; CDR3aa: ASSRLADTYEQY
v_gene: TRBV19; CDR3aa: ASKGTRPYNEQF
v_gene: TRBV30; CDR3aa: AWSDPNQPQH
v_gene: TRBV19; CDR3aa: ASKGQGVNEQF
v_gene: TRBV6-5; CDR3aa: ASTGTSGGEQF
v_gene: TRBV19; CDR3aa: ASSIGVKPINEQF
v_gene: TRBV7-6; CDR3aa: ASSTTSGSLADTQY